What follows are 20 T cell receptor beta chains derived from one specimen sequenced in a study of regulatory T cells in long-lasting Graves disease. Building of the TCR beta libraries involved iRepertoire HTBI primers and Arm-PCR of CDR3 regions. TCRdb called the multiplex PCR reads again in MiXCR, with one record for every CDR3 protein. Altogether roughly 400,000 distinct CDR3 sequences are present, less than 25% being singletons, with the ten largest covering around 21%. Time point given: persistent/refractory GD, antithyroid drugs over 5 years with positive TRAb. Extracted RNA from PBMCs served as the source of the TCR library. Sample: peripheral blood mononuclear cells (PBMCs), taken when the disease was refractory, from a patient treated with antithyroid drugs. These receptors were taken from a female donor with Graves disease.

There are many counts of this clonotype. This rearrangement joins TRBV24-1 to TRBJ1-2; 11 nucleotides line up with TRBD1. J lost 7 bases, V lost 1 base, and 10 bases had no gene match. The CDR3 contains 17 residues. In germline, CDR1 is KGHDR, CDR2 SFDVKD. The CDR3 sequence: CATSDLMDRGRACGYTF. In DNA, the CDR3 is TGTGCCACCAGTGATTTAATGGACAGGGGGCGCGCGTGTGGCTACACCTTC.

The chain employs TRBV25-1 and TRBJ1-1; 7 nucleotides align to TRBD1. Losses at the gene ends were 8 bases for V and 7 bases for J; bases not matched to a gene: 4. CDR3 size: 11 residues. Germline V lookup: CDR1 MGHDK, CDR2 SYGVNS. CDR3 residues: CASAGQIEAFF. The CDR3 nucleotides read TGTGCCAGCGCGGGACAGATTGAAGCTTTCTTT.

This clonotype has at least ten counts. The chain recombines TRBV30 with TRBJ2-7; D uncertain. In germline, CDR1 is GTSNPN, CDR2 SVGIG (reference sequence). Trimming took off 5 bases at V and 2 bases at J, with 7 bases between the two ends. The CDR3 has 11 residues. The CDR3 here is CAWAQTYEQYF. The CDR3 DNA follows: TGTGCCTGGGCGCAGACCTACGAGCAGTACTTC. The whole variable domain, remainder taken from reference TRBV30 and TRBJ2-7, is SQTIHQWPATLVQPVGSPLSLECTVEGTSNPNLYWYRQAAGRGLQLLFYSVGIGQISSEVPQNLSASRPQDRQFILSSKKLLLSDSGFYLCAWAQTYEQYFGPGTRLTVT.

This clonotype has ten or more counts. The chain has TRBV28 and TRBJ1-5; D is uncertain. The CDR3 extends over 12 amino acids. The germline gives CDR1 MDHEN, CDR2 SYDVKM. Trimming shortened V by 8 bases and J by 7 bases, and 12 bases separated the two germline ends. CDR3 bases: TGTGCCAGCCACAAGGATTTCCAGCCCCAGCATTTT. Its protein is CASHKDFQPQHF.

This clonotype was seen ten or more times. This chain joins TRBV27 and TRBJ1-6, with D perhaps TRBD1 (6 bases). V lost 4 bases, J lost 7 bases, and 14 bases lay in between. Germline CDR1 and CDR2: MNHEY and SMNVEV (reference sequence). This CDR3 spans 15 amino acids. The CDR3 region has the DNA TGTGCCAGCAGTTCGGGACAAATAATCAATTCACCCCTCCACTTT. Residues: CASSSGQIINSPLHF.

The J gene is TRBJ2-7, the V gene TRBV3-1; the match to TRBD2 covers 7 bases. Germline V gene lookup returns CDR1 LGHDT and CDR2 YNNKEL (reference sequence). With V trimmed by 3 bases and J by 3 bases, 5 bases remained unmatched. This CDR3 comprises 14 residues. The CDR3 sequence is CASSHYGDYYEQYF. As DNA, the CDR3 is TGTGCCAGCAGCCACTACGGGGACTACTACGAGCAGTACTTC.

The chain links TRBV20-1 to TRBJ2-7, with D perhaps TRBD2 (6 bases). The CDR3 has 13 residues. From germline, CDR1 is DFQATT and CDR2 SNEGSKA (reference sequence). V lost 5 bases, J lost 2 bases, and 13 bases lay in between. This chain's CDR3 is CSAGLSGPYEQYF. DNA for the CDR3: TGCAGTGCTGGACTATCGGGACCCTACGAGCAGTACTTC.

This clonotype has ten or more counts. The V and J genes are TRBV2 and TRBJ2-5; 10 bases are shared with TRBD1. The CDR3 is made up of 18 amino acids. Unmatched junction bases numbered 12, after V lost 2 bases and J lost 3 bases. Germline V CDR1 and CDR2: SNHLY, FYNNEI. In DNA, the CDR3 is TGTGCCAGCAGTGAAATTTGGGGGACAGGGGACCCCGAAGAGACCCAGTACTTC. Amino acids: CASSEIWGTGDPEETQYF.

The chain's CDR3 is CSAGGLTGGGEKLFF. In DNA form, the CDR3 reads TGCAGTGCTGGAGGACTGACTGGCGGCGGTGAAAAACTGTTTTTT. The rearrangement links TRBV20-1 to TRBJ1-4; no reliable D call. V was shortened by 5 bases and J by 7 bases, with 20 bases between the two germline ends. CDR1 is DFQATT, CDR2 SNEGSKA, per germline (reference sequence). The CDR3 consists of 15 residues.

The J gene is TRBJ1-1, the V gene TRBV5-1; no definite D call. The CDR3 runs to 14 residues. CDR1 and CDR2 from the germline V gene are SGHRS and YFSETQ. Between the trimmed V and J ends, which lost 1 base and 2 bases, there was a span of 9 bases. CDR3 region: CASSLRVGNTEAFF. As DNA, the CDR3 is TGCGCCAGCAGCTTGCGGGTGGGTAACACTGAAGCTTTCTTT.

This clonotype was seen at least ten times. The chain couples TRBV28 to TRBJ2-7; 7 nucleotides align to TRBD1. The trim removed 5 bases at V and 4 bases at J, leaving 8 bases unmatched. CDR3 size: 14 residues. The germline V gene encodes CDR1 MDHEN and CDR2 SYDVKM. CDR3 bases: TGTGCCAGCAGTGGAATCACAGGGGTTTACGAGCAGTACTTC. Its translation: CASSGITGVYEQYF.

V is TRBV27 and J is TRBJ2-2; TRBD2 is a possible D gene (5 bases). Trimming took 2 bases from V and 0 from J, leaving 10 bases between them. CDR1 and CDR2 (germline): MNHEY, SMNVEV (reference sequence). The CDR3 contains 16 residues. CDR3 protein: CASSLVSGSNTGELFF. The CDR3 coding sequence is TGTGCCAGCAGTTTAGTTTCGGGATCGAACACCGGGGAGCTGTTTTTT.

This clonotype was detected a few times. The chain uses TRBV9 and TRBJ2-1; TRBD2 matches 9 bases. V lost 8 bases and J lost 0; bases outside the gene matches: 6. The CDR3 length is 15 residues. Germline V lookup: CDR1 SGDLS, CDR2 YYNGEE. The CDR3 protein is CASQREDLSYNEQFF. The CDR3, as DNA: TGTGCCAGTCAGCGGGAGGACCTCTCCTACAATGAGCAGTTCTTC.

The chain recombines TRBV20-1 with TRBJ2-7; 7 nucleotides match TRBD1. Germline assignment: CDR1 DFQATT and CDR2 SNEGSKA (reference sequence). This CDR3 is built from 14 residues. Trimming removed 0 bases from V and 9 bases from J; junction bases left unmatched: 11. In nucleotides, the CDR3 is TGCAGTGCTAGAGATTATTCGACAGGGTATGGGCAGTACTTC. Its protein is CSARDYSTGYGQYF.

The sample holds a few counts of this clonotype. CDR3: CASTSRGFMNTEAFF. The CDR3 bases are TGTGCCAGCACCTCACGGGGGTTCATGAACACTGAAGCTTTCTTT. V is TRBV6-1 and J is TRBJ1-1; TRBD1 might be the D (5 bases). Trimming cost V 7 bases and J 0 bases, with 15 bases left between them. Per the germline V gene, CDR1 is MNHNS and CDR2 is SASEGT. The CDR3 covers 15 residues.

Points on this clonotype: A much larger clone sits a single nucleotide away, making a read error possible. The chain has TRBV10-1 and TRBJ2-5; a weak D match, TRBD2 (5 bases). Germline CDR1 and CDR2: WNHNN and SYGVQD (reference sequence). The CDR3 sequence is 15 residues long. Trimming took 5 bases from V and 1 from J, leaving 14 bases between them. CDR3 protein: CASSPGESFQETQYF. The CDR3 DNA follows: TGCGCCAGCAGTCCTGGGGAGAGCTTCCAAGAGACCCAGTACTTC.

J is TRBJ1-3 and V is TRBV30, with D hard to call. Trimming pared 4 bases from V and 0 bases from J, leaving 7 bases between. Germline CDR1 is GTSNPN and CDR2 is SVGIG (reference sequence). The CDR3 has 13 residues. The DNA of the CDR3 is TGTGCCTGGACGCAGGCCTCTGGAAACACCATATATTTT. Its protein is CAWTQASGNTIYF.

This clonotype was seen more than once but under ten times. V gene TRBV27 combines with J gene TRBJ1-1; possible D gene TRBD1, 5 bases. The CDR3 is 12 amino acids. Germline CDR1 MNHEY, CDR2 SMNVEV (reference sequence). V was shortened by 6 bases and J by 6 bases, with 11 bases between the two germline ends. This CDR3 is CASRGLGAEAFF. The CDR3 DNA follows: TGTGCCAGCAGGGGACTTGGGGCTGAAGCTTTCTTT.

This clonotype was seen more than once but under ten times. The gene calls are TRBV4-1 and TRBJ1-1, with D hard to call. The CDR3 covers 14 residues. CDR1 is MGHRA and CDR2 is YSYEKL in the germline V gene. V lost 0 bases to trimming and J lost 1 base, with 6 bases between them. The CDR3 DNA reads TGCGCCAGCAGCCAAGACCCCGGGAACACTGAAGCTTTCTTT. Protein: CASSQDPGNTEAFF.

The rearrangement joins TRBV12-3 or TRBV12-4 to TRBJ2-5; 11 bases fit TRBD2. CDR3 length: 17 residues. V lost 5 bases, J lost 5 bases, and 13 bases stayed unmatched. The CDR3 loop is CASSRTGTSGARETQYF. CDR3 DNA sequence: TGTGCCAGCAGTAGGACCGGGACTAGCGGAGCTAGGGAGACCCAGTACTTC.